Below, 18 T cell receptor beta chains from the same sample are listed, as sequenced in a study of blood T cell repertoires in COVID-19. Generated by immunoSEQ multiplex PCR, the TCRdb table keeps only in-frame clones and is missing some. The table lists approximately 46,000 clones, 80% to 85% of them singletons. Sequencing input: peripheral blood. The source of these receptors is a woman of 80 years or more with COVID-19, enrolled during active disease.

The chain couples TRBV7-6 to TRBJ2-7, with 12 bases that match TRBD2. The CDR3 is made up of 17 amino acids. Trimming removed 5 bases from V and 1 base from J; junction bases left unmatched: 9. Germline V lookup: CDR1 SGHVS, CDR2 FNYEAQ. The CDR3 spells CASSPGLAGDGSYEQYF. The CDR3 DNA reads TGTGCCAGCAGCCCGGGACTAGCGGGTGATGGGTCCTACGAGCAGTACTTC. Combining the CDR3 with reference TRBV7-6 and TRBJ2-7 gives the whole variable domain GAGVSQSPRYKVTKRGQDVALRCDPISGHVSLYWYRQALGQGPEFLTYFNYEAQQDKSGLPNDRFSAERPEGSISTLTIQRTEQRDSAMYRCASSPGLAGDGSYEQYFGPGTRLTVT.

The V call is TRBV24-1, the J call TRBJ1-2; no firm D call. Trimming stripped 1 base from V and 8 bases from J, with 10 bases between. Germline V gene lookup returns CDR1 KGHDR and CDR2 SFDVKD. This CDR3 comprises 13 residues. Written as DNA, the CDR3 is TGTGCCACCAGTGATTTCGGCGGCGTGGGCTACACCTTC. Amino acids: CATSDFGGVGYTF.

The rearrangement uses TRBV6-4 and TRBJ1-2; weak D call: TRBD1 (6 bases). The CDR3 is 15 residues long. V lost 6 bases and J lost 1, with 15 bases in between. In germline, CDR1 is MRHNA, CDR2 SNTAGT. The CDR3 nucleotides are TGTGCCAGCAGGGCTAGGACAGACCTTAACTATGGCTACACCTTC. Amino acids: CASRARTDLNYGYTF.

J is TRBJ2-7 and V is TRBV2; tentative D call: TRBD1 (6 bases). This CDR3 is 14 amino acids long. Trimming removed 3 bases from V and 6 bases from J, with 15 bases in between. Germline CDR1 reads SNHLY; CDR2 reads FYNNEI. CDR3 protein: CASSELALGGEQYF. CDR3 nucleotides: TGTGCCAGCAGTGAGCTAGCCTTAGGGGGCGAGCAGTACTTC.

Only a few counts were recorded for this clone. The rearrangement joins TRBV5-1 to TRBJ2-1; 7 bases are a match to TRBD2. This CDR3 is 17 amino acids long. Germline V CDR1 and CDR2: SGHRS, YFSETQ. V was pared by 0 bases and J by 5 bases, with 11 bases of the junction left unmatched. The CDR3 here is CASSLEVWREIHNEQFF. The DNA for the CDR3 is TGCGCCAGCAGCTTGGAGGTCTGGCGGGAGATCCACAATGAGCAGTTCTTC.

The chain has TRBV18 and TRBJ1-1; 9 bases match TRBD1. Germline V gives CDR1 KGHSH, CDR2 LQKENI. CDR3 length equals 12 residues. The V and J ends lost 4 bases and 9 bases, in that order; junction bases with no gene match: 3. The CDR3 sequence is CASSRDREQAFF. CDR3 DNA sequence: TGTGCCAGCTCACGGGACAGGGAACAAGCTTTCTTT.

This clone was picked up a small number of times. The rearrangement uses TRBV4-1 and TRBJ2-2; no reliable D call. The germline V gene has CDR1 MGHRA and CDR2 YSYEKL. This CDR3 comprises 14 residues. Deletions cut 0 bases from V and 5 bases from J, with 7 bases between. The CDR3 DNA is TGCGCCAGCAGCCAAGATCGAGAGACCGGGGAGCTGTTTTTT. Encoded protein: CASSQDRETGELFF.

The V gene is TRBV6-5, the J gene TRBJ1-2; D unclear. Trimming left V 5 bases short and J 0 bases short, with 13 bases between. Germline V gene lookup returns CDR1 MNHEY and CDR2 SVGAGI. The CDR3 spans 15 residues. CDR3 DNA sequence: TGTGCCAGCAGTCGAGGGTCCGGATCTAACTATGGCTACACCTTC. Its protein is CASSRGSGSNYGYTF.

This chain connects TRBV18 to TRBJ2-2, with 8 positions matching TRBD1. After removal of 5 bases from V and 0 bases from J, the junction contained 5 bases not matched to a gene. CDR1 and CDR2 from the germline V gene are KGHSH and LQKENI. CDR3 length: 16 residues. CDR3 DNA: TGTGCCAGCTCATCGCAGGGGGCTTCGAACACCGGGGAGCTGTTTTTT. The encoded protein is CASSSQGASNTGELFF.

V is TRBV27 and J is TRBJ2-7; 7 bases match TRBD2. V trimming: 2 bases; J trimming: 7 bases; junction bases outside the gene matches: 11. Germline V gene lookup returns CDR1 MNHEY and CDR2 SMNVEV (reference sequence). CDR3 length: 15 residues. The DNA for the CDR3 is TGTGCCAGCAGTTTAATCGCGGGAGTCACTCTGGAGCAGTACTTC. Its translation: CASSLIAGVTLEQYF.

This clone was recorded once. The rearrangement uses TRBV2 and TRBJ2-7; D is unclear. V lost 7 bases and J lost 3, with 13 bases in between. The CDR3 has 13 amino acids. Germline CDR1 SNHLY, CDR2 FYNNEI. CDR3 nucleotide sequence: TGTGCCAGCACCGATTTTAGCCGCTACGAGCAGTACTTC. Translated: CASTDFSRYEQYF.

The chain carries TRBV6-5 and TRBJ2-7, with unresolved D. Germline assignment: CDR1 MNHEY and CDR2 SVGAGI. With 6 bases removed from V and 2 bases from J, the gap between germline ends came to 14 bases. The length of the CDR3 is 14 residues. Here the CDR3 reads CASSKTSDTYEQYF. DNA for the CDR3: TGTGCCAGCAGCAAGACGAGCGATACCTACGAGCAGTACTTC.

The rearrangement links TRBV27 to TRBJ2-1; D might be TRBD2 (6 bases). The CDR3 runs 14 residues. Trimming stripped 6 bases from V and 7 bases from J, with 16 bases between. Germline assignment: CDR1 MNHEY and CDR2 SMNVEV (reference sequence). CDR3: CASSIAVRRNEQFF. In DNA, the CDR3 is TGTGCCAGCAGCATAGCGGTAAGACGTAATGAGCAGTTCTTC.

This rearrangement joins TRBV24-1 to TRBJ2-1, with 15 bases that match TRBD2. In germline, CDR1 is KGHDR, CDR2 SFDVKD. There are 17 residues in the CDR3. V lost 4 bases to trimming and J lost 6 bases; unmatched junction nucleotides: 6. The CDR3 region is CATSERGLAGGFNEQFF. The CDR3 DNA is TGTGCCACCAGTGAACGTGGACTAGCGGGAGGGTTCAATGAGCAGTTCTTC.

The CDR3 nucleotides are TGTGCCAGCTCACCAGGGACAGGGACCGGGGAGCTGTTTTTT. Amino acid sequence: CASSPGTGTGELFF. The chain recombines TRBV18 with TRBJ2-2, with 9 bases lining up with TRBD1. CDR1 is KGHSH and CDR2 is LQKENI in the germline V gene. The J segment lost 5 bases and the V segment lost 2 bases, leaving 0 bases of the junction unmatched. The CDR3 extends over 14 amino acids. The variable domain in full, with the rest retrieved from reference TRBV18 and TRBJ2-2, is NAGVMQNPRHLVRRRGQEARLRCSPMKGHSHVYWYRQLPEEGLKFMVYLQKENIIDESGMPKERFSAEFPKEGPSILRIQQVVRGDSAAYFCASSPGTGTGELFFGEGSRLTVL.

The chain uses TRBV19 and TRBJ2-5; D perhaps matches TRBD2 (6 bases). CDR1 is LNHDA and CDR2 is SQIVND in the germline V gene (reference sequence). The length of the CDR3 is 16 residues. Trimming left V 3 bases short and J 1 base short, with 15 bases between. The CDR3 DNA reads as TGTGCCAGTAGTATGAACCCGGGAGTCCTCCAAGAGACCCAGTACTTC. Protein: CASSMNPGVLQETQYF.

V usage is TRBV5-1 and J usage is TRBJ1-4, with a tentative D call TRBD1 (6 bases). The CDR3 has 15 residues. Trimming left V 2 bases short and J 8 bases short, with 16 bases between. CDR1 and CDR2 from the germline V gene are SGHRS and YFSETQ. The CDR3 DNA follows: TGCGCCAGCAGCTTACGACAGGCGGCGGACGAAAAACTGTTTTTT. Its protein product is CASSLRQAADEKLFF.

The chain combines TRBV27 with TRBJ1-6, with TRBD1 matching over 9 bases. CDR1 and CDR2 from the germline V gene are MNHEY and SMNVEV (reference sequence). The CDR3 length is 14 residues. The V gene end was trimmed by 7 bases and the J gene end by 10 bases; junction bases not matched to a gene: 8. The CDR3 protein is CASNLQGAKSPLHF. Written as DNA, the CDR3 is TGTGCCAGCAACCTACAGGGGGCGAAATCACCCCTCCACTTT.